This T cell receptor beta chain stems from a study of T cells in Graves' hyperthyroidism and ophthalmopathy (dated by TCRdb to between 2018 and 2020). With respect to the entire study: Peripheral blood was collected at initial diagnosis, before any treatment. The paper reports TCR Vbeta CDR3 sequencing of roughly 140 peripheral blood samples: approximately 43 ophthalmopathy, 75 to 80 hyperthyroidism and some 17 progressor patients. TCR V-J signatures able to tell the groups apart were searched for in a discovery cohort of more than 90 patients, of whom under 45 had Graves' ophthalmopathy and 55 to 65 had stable Graves' hyperthyroidism. Once sampling was done, hyperthyroidism patients were given methimazole at a starting dose of 30 mg daily, whereas ophthalmopathy patients were given high-dose intravenous methylprednisolone. The roughly 100 discovery patients were divided at random into training and test sets in a 7:3 ratio. In addition, the study compared T-cell repertoires in thyroid tissue and in blood from six Graves' hyperthyroidism patients. Whether ophthalmopathy could be predicted prospectively was tested in an independent validation cohort made up of roughly 19 hyperthyroidism patients plus 17 patients who later progressed to ophthalmopathy. The research as a whole found: A 13 V-J signature model separated ophthalmopathy from stable hyperthyroidism, with approximately 87% sensitivity and 81.08% specificity in cross-validation and 80%/75% in testing. No statistical method was used to fix the sample size in advance, and group allocation was not hidden from the investigators. In validation, the model predicted progression to ophthalmopathy a median of roughly 6.1 months before onset, with roughly 70% sensitivity and about 72% specificity. Most expanded thyroid clonotypes (frequency above 0.001) were also detected in blood, a finding suggesting that blood repertoires may reflect thyroid immune responses.

Stable Graves' hyperthyroidism was defined as the absence of progression to ophthalmopathy over 18 months of follow-up. Hyperthyroidism patients were aged 18 to 65 years and newly diagnosed, with disease duration of less than 2 months. Exclusion was applied to patients with uncontrolled infections, other autoimmune diseases, pregnancy or lactation. Clinical symptoms, serum thyroxine and TRAb, thyroid ultrasound, and orbital computed tomography formed the basis for the diagnoses. Ficoll-Paque density gradient centrifugation was used to isolate PBMCs from 8.5 to 10 ml of fresh peripheral blood. Total RNA was extracted with Trizol reagent, and quality was checked on an Agilent 2100 Bioanalyzer. A word on this clonotype: Its antigen is still unknown. No quality values exist for individual bases; no much larger clone is one base distant.

V sheds 8 bases and J sheds 2 bases, leaving 7 bases between their ends. From the cysteine through the phenylalanine, the CDR3 covers 12 amino acids. Kept here is only the CDR3 DNA, which spans 36 bases and is read in frame from base 1. CDR1 and CDR2, per the germline V gene, are SQVTM and ANQGSEA. Amplification of TCR beta CDR3 regions was carried out from RNA transcripts. A first-round RT-PCR of the TCR CDR3 used the HTBI primer set with the Qiagen OneStep RT-PCR kit. Libraries were constructed in a second round of multiplex PCR, after which size selection and purification were carried out. Libraries were sequenced paired-end with 100 bp reads on an Illumina HiSeq2000. The original pipeline was this. SOAPnuke was used to process the raw data, with reads discarded if the reads contained adapters or uncalled bases, had a mean Phred below 15, or lacked an exact constant-primer or identifier match. COPE v1.2.5 was used to merge high-quality paired reads, and clonotypes were defined as unique nucleotide sequences. Clonotypes were aligned to IMGT TRBV, TRBD and TRBJ reference segments using MiTCR v1.1. The analysis was restricted to V-J combinations with a frequency above 0.0001, which together covered 99% to 99.2% of the repertoires. The TCS score was defined as F50 (clonal expansion) divided by E x V (chaos), with BLOSUM62-based TCRdist calculated between CDR3 peptides within each V-J. Welch's t-statistics and random forest reduced around 510 V-J features to 13, which were used in a naive Bayes classifier (R e1071). Thyroid-blood repertoire similarity was quantified with the Morisita-Horn index. The public reads were run again by TCRdb, first through fastp at Q25 and then through MiXCR, and only productive beta chains were kept. Each CDR3 protein gets just one entry, which takes the most common genes and DNA from the rows behind it. The V and J calls were determined by TCRdb, not by the authors. In this sample the table shows about 840,000 distinct CDR3 sequences, more than 30% of which occur a single time. 8% to 9% of the sample is held by the ten biggest clonotypes.

Input material: blood. The V gene is TRBV29-1 and the J gene is TRBJ2-6, with the identity of the D gene unclear. This clonotype was sampled from a man aged 18 to 30 with Graves' hyperthyroidism. The DNA is as follows: TGCAGCTTATCGACTGGGGCCAACGTCCTGACTTTC. This sequence encodes CSLSTGANVLTF. The reference TRBV29-1 and TRBJ2-6 proteins fill in what lies around the CDR3, so the full variable domain reads SAVISQKPSRDICQRGTSLTIQCQVDSQVTMMFWYRQQPGQSLTLIATANQGSEATYESGFVIDKFPISRPNLTFSTLTVSNMSPEDSSIYLCSLSTGANVLTFGAGSRLTVL.